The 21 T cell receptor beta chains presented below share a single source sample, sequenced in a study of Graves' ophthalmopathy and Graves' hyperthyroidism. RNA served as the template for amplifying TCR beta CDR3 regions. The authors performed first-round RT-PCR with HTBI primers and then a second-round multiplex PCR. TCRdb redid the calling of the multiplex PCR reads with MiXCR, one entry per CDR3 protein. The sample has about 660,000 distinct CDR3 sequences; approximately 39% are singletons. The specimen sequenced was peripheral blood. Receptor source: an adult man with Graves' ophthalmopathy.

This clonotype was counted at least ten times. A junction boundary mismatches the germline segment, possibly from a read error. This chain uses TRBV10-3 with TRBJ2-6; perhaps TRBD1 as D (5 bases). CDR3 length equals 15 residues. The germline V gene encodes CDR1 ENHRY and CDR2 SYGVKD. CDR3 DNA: TGTGCCAGCAGTGCAGGACACTCTGGGGCCAACGTCCTGACTTTC. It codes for CASSAGHSGANVLTF.

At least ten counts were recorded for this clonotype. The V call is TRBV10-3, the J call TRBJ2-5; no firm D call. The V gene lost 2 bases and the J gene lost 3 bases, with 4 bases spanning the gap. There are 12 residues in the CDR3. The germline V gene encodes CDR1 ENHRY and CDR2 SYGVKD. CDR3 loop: CAISEGKETQYF. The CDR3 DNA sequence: TGTGCCATCAGTGAGGGGAAAGAGACCCAGTACTTC.

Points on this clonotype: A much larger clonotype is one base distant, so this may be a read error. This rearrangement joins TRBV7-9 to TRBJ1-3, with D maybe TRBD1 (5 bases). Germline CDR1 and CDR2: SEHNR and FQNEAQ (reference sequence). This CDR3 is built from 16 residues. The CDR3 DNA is TGTGCCAGCAGCCCCCGGGGCAAAGACTCTGGAAACACCATGTATTTT. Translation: CASSPRGKDSGNTMYF.

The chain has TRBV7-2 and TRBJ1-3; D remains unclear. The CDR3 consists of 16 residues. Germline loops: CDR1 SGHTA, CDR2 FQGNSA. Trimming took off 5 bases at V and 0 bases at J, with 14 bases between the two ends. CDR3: CASSQPGPSSGNTIYF. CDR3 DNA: TGTGCCAGCAGCCAACCCGGGCCGAGCTCTGGAAACACCATATATTTT.

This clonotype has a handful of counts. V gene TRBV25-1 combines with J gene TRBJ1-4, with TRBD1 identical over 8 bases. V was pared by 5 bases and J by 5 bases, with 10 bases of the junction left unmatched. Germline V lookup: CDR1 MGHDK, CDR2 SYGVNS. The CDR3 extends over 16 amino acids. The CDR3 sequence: CASSSHRDRQNEKLFF. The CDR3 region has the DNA TGTGCCAGCAGTTCACACCGGGACAGGCAAAATGAAAAACTGTTTTTT.

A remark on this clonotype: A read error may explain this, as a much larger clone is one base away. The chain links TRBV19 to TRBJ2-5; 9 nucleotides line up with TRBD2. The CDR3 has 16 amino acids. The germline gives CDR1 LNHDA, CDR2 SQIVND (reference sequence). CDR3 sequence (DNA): TGTGCCAGAAGTAGGGATCTAGCGGGGATTCTGGAGACCCAGTACTTC. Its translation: CARSRDLAGILETQYF.

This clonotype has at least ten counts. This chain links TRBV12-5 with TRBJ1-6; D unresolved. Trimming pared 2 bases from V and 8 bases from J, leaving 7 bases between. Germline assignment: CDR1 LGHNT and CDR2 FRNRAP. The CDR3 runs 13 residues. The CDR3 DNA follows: TGTGCTAGTGGTTTGAGGAACGATTCACCCCTCCACTTT. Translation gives CASGLRNDSPLHF. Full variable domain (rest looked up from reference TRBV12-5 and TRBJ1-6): DARVTQTPRHKVTEMGQEVTMRCQPILGHNTVFWYRQTMMQGLELLAYFRNRAPLDDSGMPKDRFSAEMPDATLATLKIQPSEPRDSAVYFCASGLRNDSPLHFGNGTRLTVT.

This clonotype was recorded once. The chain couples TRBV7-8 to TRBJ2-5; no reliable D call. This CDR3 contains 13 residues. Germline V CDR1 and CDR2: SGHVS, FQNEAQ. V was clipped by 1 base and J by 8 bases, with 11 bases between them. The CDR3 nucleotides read TGTGCCAGCAGCTTAGAGCCAGGCGGTACCCAGTACTTC. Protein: CASSLEPGGTQYF.

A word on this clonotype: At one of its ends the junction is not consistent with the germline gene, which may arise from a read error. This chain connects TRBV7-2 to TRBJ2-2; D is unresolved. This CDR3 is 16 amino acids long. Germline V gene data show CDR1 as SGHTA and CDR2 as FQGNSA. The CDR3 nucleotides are TGTGCCAGCAGTTTAGAATCCCCCAATATACACGGGGAGCTGTTTTTT. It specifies CASSLESPNIHGELFF.

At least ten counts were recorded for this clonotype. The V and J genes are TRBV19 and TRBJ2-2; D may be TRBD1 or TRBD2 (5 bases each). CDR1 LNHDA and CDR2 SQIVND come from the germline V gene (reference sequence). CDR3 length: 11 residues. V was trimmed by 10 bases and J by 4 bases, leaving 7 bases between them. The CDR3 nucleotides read TGTGCCACGGGGCTCACCGGGGAGCTGTTTTTT. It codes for CATGLTGELFF.

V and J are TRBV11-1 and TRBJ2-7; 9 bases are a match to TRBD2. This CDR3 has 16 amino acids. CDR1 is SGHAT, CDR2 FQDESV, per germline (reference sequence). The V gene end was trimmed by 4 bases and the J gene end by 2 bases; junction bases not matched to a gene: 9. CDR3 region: CASSSQRIAGAYEQYF. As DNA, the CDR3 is TGTGCCAGCAGCTCACAACGAATAGCGGGGGCCTACGAGCAGTACTTC.

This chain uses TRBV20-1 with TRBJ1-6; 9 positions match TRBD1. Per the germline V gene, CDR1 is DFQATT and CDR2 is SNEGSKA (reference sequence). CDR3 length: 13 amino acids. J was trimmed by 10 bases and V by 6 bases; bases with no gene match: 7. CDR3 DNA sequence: TGCAGTGCAACCGGGACAGGGAAATCACCCCTCCACTTT. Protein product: CSATGTGKSPLHF.

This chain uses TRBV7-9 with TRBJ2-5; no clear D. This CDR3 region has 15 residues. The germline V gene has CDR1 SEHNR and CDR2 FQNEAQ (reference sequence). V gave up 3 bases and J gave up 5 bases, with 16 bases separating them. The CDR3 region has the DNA TGTGCCAGCAGCTTTCCGGACGGCCTCCGGGAGACCCAGTACTTC. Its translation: CASSFPDGLRETQYF.

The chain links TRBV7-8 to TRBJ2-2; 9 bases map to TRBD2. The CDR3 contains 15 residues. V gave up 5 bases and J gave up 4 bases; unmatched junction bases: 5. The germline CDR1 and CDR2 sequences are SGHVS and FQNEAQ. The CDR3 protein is CASSGGLASTGELFF. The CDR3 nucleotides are TGTGCCAGCAGCGGGGGACTAGCCTCCACCGGGGAGCTGTTTTTT. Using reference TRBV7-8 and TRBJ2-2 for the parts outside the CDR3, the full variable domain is GAGVSQSPRYKVAKRGQDVALRCDPISGHVSLFWYQQALGQGPEFLTYFQNEAQLDKSGLPSDRFFAERPEGSVSTLKIQRTQQEDSAVYLCASSGGLASTGELFFGEGSRLTVL.

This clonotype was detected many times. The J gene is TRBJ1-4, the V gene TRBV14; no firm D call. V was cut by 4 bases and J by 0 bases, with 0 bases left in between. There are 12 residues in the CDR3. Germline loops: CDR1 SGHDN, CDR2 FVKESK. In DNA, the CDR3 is TGTGCCAGCAGCCCAACTAATGAAAAACTGTTTTTT. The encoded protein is CASSPTNEKLFF.

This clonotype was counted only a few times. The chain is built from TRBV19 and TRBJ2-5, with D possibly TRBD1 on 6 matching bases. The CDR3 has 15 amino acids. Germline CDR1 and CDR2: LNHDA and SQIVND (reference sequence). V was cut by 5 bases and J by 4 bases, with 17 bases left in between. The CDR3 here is CASSPDGWGRETQYF. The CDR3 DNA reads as TGTGCCAGTAGTCCGGATGGGTGGGGGCGAGAGACCCAGTACTTC. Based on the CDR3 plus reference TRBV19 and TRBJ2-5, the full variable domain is DGGITQSPKYLFRKEGQNVTLSCEQNLNHDAMYWYRQDPGQGLRLIYYSQIVNDFQKGDIAEGYSVSREKKESFPLTVTSAQKNPTAFYLCASSPDGWGRETQYFGPGTRLLVL.

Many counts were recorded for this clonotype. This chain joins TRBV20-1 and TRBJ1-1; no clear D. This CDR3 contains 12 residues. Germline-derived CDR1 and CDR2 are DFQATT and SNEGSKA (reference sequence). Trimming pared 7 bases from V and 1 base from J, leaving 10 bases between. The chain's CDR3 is CSVERQNTEAFF. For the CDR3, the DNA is TGCAGTGTAGAACGGCAGAACACTGAAGCTTTCTTT.

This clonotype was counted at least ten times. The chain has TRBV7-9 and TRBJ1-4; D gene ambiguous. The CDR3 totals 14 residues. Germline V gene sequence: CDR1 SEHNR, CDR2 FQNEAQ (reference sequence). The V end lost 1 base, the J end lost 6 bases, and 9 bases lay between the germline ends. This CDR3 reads CASSLGLGDEKLFF. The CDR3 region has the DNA TGTGCCAGCAGCTTAGGGCTTGGGGATGAAAAACTGTTTTTT.

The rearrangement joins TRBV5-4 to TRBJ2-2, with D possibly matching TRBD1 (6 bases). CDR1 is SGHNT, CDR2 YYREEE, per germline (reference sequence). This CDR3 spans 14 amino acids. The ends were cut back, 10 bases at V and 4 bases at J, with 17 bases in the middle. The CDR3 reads CAWSRGQSTGELFF. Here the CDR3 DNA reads TGTGCCTGGAGCCGCGGACAGAGCACCGGGGAGCTGTTTTTT.

The CDR3 DNA sequence: TGCAGCGTTGCGGACAGGGACGCATCCGAGCAGTACTTC. Translated: CSVADRDASEQYF. The V call is TRBV29-1, the J call TRBJ2-7, with 8 bases that match TRBD1. V gave up 4 bases and J gave up 6 bases; unmatched junction bases: 8. This CDR3 contains 13 residues. Per the germline V gene, CDR1 is SQVTM and CDR2 is ANQGSEA.

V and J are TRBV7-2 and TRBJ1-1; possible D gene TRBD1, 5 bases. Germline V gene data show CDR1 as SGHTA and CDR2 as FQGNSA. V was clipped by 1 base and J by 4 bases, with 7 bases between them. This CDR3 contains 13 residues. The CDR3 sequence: CASSLGGCTEAFF. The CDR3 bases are TGTGCCAGCAGCTTAGGGGGGTGCACTGAAGCTTTCTTT.